This record covers a single T cell receptor (beta chain). The assay was immunoSEQ multiplex PCR, and TCRdb's table has in-frame clones only and misses some. The sample records hundreds of thousands of clones, approximately 95% being singletons. The data derive from a study of shared T cell receptors in the human thymus. The CDR3 contains 17 residues. V dropped 4 bases and J dropped 0 bases, with 17 bases sitting between them. Germline V CDR1 and CDR2: SGHNT, YYREEE (reference sequence). This TCR was sampled from a human donor. The V gene is TRBV5-4, the J gene TRBJ2-1; unclear D gene. Input material: thymocytes. CDR3 amino acids: CASSPPTSASSYNEQFF. CDR3 nucleotide sequence: TGTGCCAGCAGCCCCCCTACAAGCGCAAGCTCCTACAATGAGCAGTTCTTC.